This T cell receptor (beta chain) was recorded in a study of blood T cell repertoires in COVID-19. Clones were read by immunoSEQ multiplex PCR, and TCRdb kept only the in-frame ones, dropping some. Here the sample spans roughly 87,000 clones, over 70% being singletons. The sequence came from a woman between 50 and 59 years old with acute or convalescent COVID-19. The specimen was peripheral blood.

The CDR3 spells CASSLGPGVDTEAFF. The CDR3 coding sequence is TGTGCCAGCAGCTTGGGTCCAGGGGTGGACACTGAAGCTTTCTTT. This sequence joins TRBV5-5 and TRBJ1-1, with D possibly TRBD1 on 6 matching bases. V lost 0 bases, J lost 3 bases, and 12 bases lay in between. Germline V CDR1 and CDR2: SGHKS, YYEKEE (reference sequence). The CDR3 consists of 15 residues.